A selection of T cell receptor beta chains follows, all from one sample in a study of early T cells in non-severe SARS-CoV-2 infection. TCRdb processed the 5' RACE reads anew with MiXCR; each CDR3 protein has one entry. The profile covers 50,000 to 75,000 distinct CDR3 sequences, with around 12% appearing a single time and roughly 1.2% taken by the ten largest. Sequences were derived from whole blood, sampled at baseline. These receptors originate from an adult who was a healthcare worker with PCR-confirmed SARS-CoV-2 infection or an uninfected control (not recorded which). The donor label of this sample is uncertain. CDR3s leave out the opening cysteine and the closing phenylalanine or tryptophan.

length | V | CDR3
11 | TRBV20-1 | SASRPNVGKLF
12 | TRBV7-3 | ASSLTSGGETQY
9 | TRBV30 | AWSGQVEAF
13 | TRBV7-6 | ASSSRVGGGGEAF
11 | TRBV10-2 | ASSPAVSSPLH
16 | TRBV3-1 | ASSQDSHLLVSGNTIY
12 | TRBV12-3/TRBV12-4 | ASSLGTANTEAF
12 | TRBV2 | ASSMTGTNYGYT
17 | TRBV10-1 | ASSESSGYGSGVTDTQY